These 15 T cell receptor beta chains came from one sample sequenced in a study of shared clonotypes between healthy human individuals. CD45RO-negative, CCR7-selected cells formed the naive CD8 fraction, which excluded terminally differentiated effector memory CD45RA+ cells. Produced via immunoSEQ multiplex PCR; TCRdb's table is partial and in-frame only. The sample includes 2 million to 2.5 million clones, about 92% of them seen just once. The material sequenced was naive CD8+ T cells from PBMCs. All receptors derive from a man aged 18 to 29 in good health. Some clones in this sample may be carry-over from other donors' samples.

The chain recombines TRBV6-5 with TRBJ2-7, with TRBD2 identical over 11 bases. Trimming at V came to 5 bases and at J to 7 bases, leaving 7 bases not matched to a gene. CDR3 length equals 14 residues. Germline V gives CDR1 MNHEY, CDR2 SVGAGI. The CDR3 DNA reads TGTGCCAGCAGTCACTGGACTAGCGGGTGGGAGCAGTACTTC. It specifies CASSHWTSGWEQYF.

The gene calls are TRBV28 and TRBJ1-2; a weak D match, TRBD1 (6 bases). Germline CDR1 reads MDHEN; CDR2 reads SYDVKM. V dropped 6 bases and J dropped 4 bases, with 12 bases sitting between them. The CDR3 spans 13 residues. CDR3 protein: CASSNRGAYGYTF. CDR3 in DNA: TGTGCCAGCAGCAACCGGGGGGCCTATGGCTACACCTTC.

The chain couples TRBV19 to TRBJ2-1, with D hard to call. The V gene lost 1 base and the J gene lost 2 bases, with 21 bases spanning the gap. Per the germline V gene, CDR1 is LNHDA and CDR2 is SQIVND (reference sequence). This CDR3 has 19 amino acids. The CDR3 nucleotides read TGTGCCAGTAGTATAGGGTCCCTTTTAGGAATGTCAGCCTACAATGAGCAGTTCTTC. This translates into CASSIGSLLGMSAYNEQFF.

The chain has TRBV7-9 and TRBJ1-2; D is undetermined. CDR1 SEHNR and CDR2 FQNEAQ come from the germline V gene (reference sequence). V gave up 2 bases and J gave up 4 bases, with 14 bases separating them. The CDR3 spans 15 residues. Here the CDR3 reads CASSLPNEWPYGYTF. CDR3 nucleotide sequence: TGTGCCAGCAGCTTACCCAACGAGTGGCCCTATGGCTACACCTTC. The variable domain in full, with the rest retrieved from reference TRBV7-9 and TRBJ1-2, is DTGVSQNPRHKITKRGQNVTFRCDPISEHNRLYWYRQTLGQGPEFLTYFQNEAQLEKSRLLSDRFSAERPKGSFSTLEIQRTEQGDSAMYLCASSLPNEWPYGYTFGSGTRLTVV.

The gene calls are TRBV7-2 and TRBJ2-1; 10 bases align to TRBD2. The CDR3 extends over 15 amino acids. Trimming removed 6 bases from V and 7 bases from J; junction bases left unmatched: 9. Germline V gives CDR1 SGHTA, CDR2 FQGNSA. DNA for the CDR3: TGTGCCAGCAGGACTCTAGCGGGAGCCGGAAATGAGCAGTTCTTC. Translation: CASRTLAGAGNEQFF. The full variable domain, rest sourced from reference TRBV7-2 and TRBJ2-1, is GAGVSQSPSNKVTEKGKDVELRCDPISGHTALYWYRQSLGQGLEFLIYFQGNSAPDKSGLPSDRFSAERTGGSVSTLTIQRTQQEDSAVYLCASRTLAGAGNEQFFGPGTRLTVL.

The J gene is TRBJ2-1, the V gene TRBV7-8; TRBD1 agrees at 8 bases. Germline CDR1 is SGHVS and CDR2 is FQNEAQ. The CDR3 is made up of 15 amino acids. The ends lost 5 bases at V and 1 base at J; junction bases unmatched: 4. CDR3 loop: CASSPRTGSYNEQFF. The CDR3 nucleotides read TGTGCCAGCAGCCCCAGGACAGGGTCCTACAATGAGCAGTTCTTC.

V gene TRBV19 combines with J gene TRBJ2-1, with a tentative D call TRBD2 (5 bases). The CDR3 runs 14 residues. V dropped 5 bases and J dropped 5 bases, with 13 bases sitting between them. Germline loops: CDR1 LNHDA, CDR2 SQIVND (reference sequence). The CDR3 here is CASSLRNGNNEQFF. Here the CDR3 DNA reads TGTGCCAGTAGTCTCAGGAACGGGAACAATGAGCAGTTCTTC.

The chain couples TRBV6-1 to TRBJ1-1; D unresolved. Germline assignment: CDR1 MNHNS and CDR2 SASEGT. The CDR3 length is 15 residues. V was pared by 2 bases and J by 1 base, with 11 bases between. CDR3 in amino acids: CASSEYGGGNTEAFF. The CDR3 nucleotides read TGTGCCAGCAGTGAATATGGAGGAGGGAACACTGAAGCTTTCTTT.

V gene TRBV7-8 combines with J gene TRBJ1-2; 9 nucleotides line up with TRBD1. Germline CDR1 SGHVS, CDR2 FQNEAQ. V lost 1 base and J lost 2; bases outside the gene matches: 5. The length of the CDR3 is 16 residues. CDR3 sequence reads: CASSLGPGTGNYGYTF. Written as DNA, the CDR3 is TGTGCCAGCAGCTTAGGGCCTGGGACAGGGAACTATGGCTACACCTTC.

Only a few counts were recorded for this clone. The chain carries TRBV25-1 and TRBJ1-3; D uncertain. CDR3 length: 13 residues. V gave up 8 bases and J gave up 0 bases, with 8 bases separating them. The germline V gene has CDR1 MGHDK and CDR2 SYGVNS. The CDR3 nucleotides read TGTGCCAGCTCAGCGGACTCTGGAAACACCATATATTTT. Amino acids: CASSADSGNTIYF.

This clone has just a few counts. The rearrangement joins TRBV29-1 to TRBJ1-1, with 8 nucleotides matching TRBD1. V lost 1 base and J lost 5; bases outside the gene matches: 6. This CDR3 region has 14 residues. CDR1 and CDR2 (germline): SQVTM, ANQGSEA. Here the CDR3 DNA reads TGCAGCGTTGAAGGGACAGGGCGAGGGACTGAAGCTTTCTTT. Translation gives CSVEGTGRGTEAFF.

V is TRBV6-5 and J is TRBJ1-1, with D possibly TRBD1 on 5 matching bases. Germline V gene data show CDR1 as MNHEY and CDR2 as SVGAGI. This CDR3 is 13 amino acids long. The V end was cut by 6 bases, the J end by 4 bases, with 12 bases between. For the CDR3, the DNA is TGTGCCAGCAGCCGTCGGGGGGGCACTGAAGCTTTCTTT. The encoded protein is CASSRRGGTEAFF.

This chain uses TRBV10-3 with TRBJ1-2; D might be TRBD1 (5 bases). V was pared by 7 bases and J by 6 bases, with 27 bases between. This CDR3 has 17 residues. The V gene's germline CDR1 is ENHRY and CDR2 SYGVKD. The CDR3 DNA reads TGTGCCATCATGGGGGTAAGGAACGGGACCGCTGCAAATGGCTACACCTTC. The encoded protein is CAIMGVRNGTAANGYTF.

J is TRBJ2-5 and V is TRBV29-1; tentatively, D is TRBD1 (6 bases). Germline loops: CDR1 SQVTM, CDR2 ANQGSEA. Trimming stripped 7 bases from V and 2 bases from J, with 11 bases between. CDR3 length equals 12 residues. The CDR3 sequence: CSAFGTQETQYF. The CDR3 nucleotides are TGCAGCGCCTTCGGGACACAAGAGACCCAGTACTTC. The variable domain in full, with the rest retrieved from reference TRBV29-1 and TRBJ2-5, is SAVISQKPSRDICQRGTSLTIQCQVDSQVTMMFWYRQQPGQSLTLIATANQGSEATYESGFVIDKFPISRPNLTFSTLTVSNMSPEDSSIYLCSAFGTQETQYFGPGTRLLVL.

The chain carries TRBV27 and TRBJ2-7; 10 bases match TRBD1. Germline lookup yields CDR1 MNHEY and CDR2 SMNVEV (reference sequence). The V and J ends lost 5 bases and 6 bases, in that order; junction bases with no gene match: 7. The CDR3 spans 14 residues. The CDR3 spells CASSDGTGVREQYF. CDR3 bases: TGTGCCAGCAGTGACGGGACAGGGGTACGCGAGCAGTACTTC.